Below, 5 T cell receptor beta chains from the same sample are listed, as sequenced in a study of blood T cells in healthy people across ages. A second PCR, run for roughly 7 to 12 cycles, used a sample-barcoded 5' primer plus a J-beta primer mix. TCRdb redid the calling of the 5' RACE reads with MiXCR, one entry per CDR3 protein. The table has about 670,000 distinct CDR3 sequences, 45% to 60% seen once. The source material was blood. Receptors originate from a woman aged 80 or over in good health.

This clonotype was detected only a few times. The chain has TRBV5-1 and TRBJ2-7, with TRBD2 identical over 13 bases. Looked up from germline, CDR1 is SGHRS and CDR2 is YFSETQ. The CDR3 sequence is 15 residues long. The junction had 2 bases not matched to a gene; V was cut back by 2 bases and J by 3 bases. The CDR3 sequence is CASSFGLAGDYEQYF. CDR3 DNA sequence: TGCGCCAGCAGCTTCGGACTAGCGGGAGACTACGAGCAGTACTTC. Looking up the rest from reference TRBV5-1 and TRBJ2-7 gives the full variable domain: KAGVTQTPRYLIKTRGQQVTLSCSPISGHRSVSWYQQTPGQGLQFLFEYFSETQRNKGNFPGRFSGRQFSNSRSEMNVSTLELGDSALYLCASSFGLAGDYEQYFGPGTRLTVT.

The chain joins TRBV27 to TRBJ2-4, with 11 bases that match TRBD2. TRBJ2-7 explains the end of the DNA better; the J call may be wrong. Germline V lookup: CDR1 MNHEY, CDR2 SMNVEV (reference sequence). The CDR3 has 15 amino acids. CDR3 sequence: CASSFIWLAGGEQYF. The CDR3, as DNA: TGTGCCAGCAGTTTTATTTGGCTAGCGGGGGGCGAGCAGTACTTC.

This clonotype was recorded at least ten times. The V and J genes are TRBV20-1 and TRBJ2-1; 10 nucleotides align to TRBD2. This CDR3 comprises 15 residues. V lost 0 bases, J lost 6 bases, and 5 bases stayed unmatched. CDR1 is DFQATT, CDR2 SNEGSKA, per germline (reference sequence). The CDR3 spells CSARERTSGLNEQFF. In nucleotides, the CDR3 is TGCAGTGCTAGAGAGAGGACTAGCGGACTCAATGAGCAGTTCTTC.

This chain joins TRBV10-3 and TRBJ2-7; the D gene is possibly TRBD2 (6 bases). Between the trimmed V and J ends, which lost 6 bases and 6 bases, there was a span of 12 bases. The CDR3 loop spans 12 amino acids. Germline V gene lookup returns CDR1 ENHRY and CDR2 SYGVKD. CDR3 residues: CAIRGAGSEQYF. In DNA, the CDR3 is TGTGCCATCAGGGGAGCGGGTTCCGAGCAGTACTTC.

This clonotype turned up a few times. The gene calls are TRBV3-1 and TRBJ1-1; D is unclear. V lost 0 bases and J lost 9, with 5 bases in between. The CDR3 is made up of 11 amino acids. The V gene's germline CDR1 is LGHDT and CDR2 YNNKEL (reference sequence). CDR3 in amino acids: CASSQDRKAFF. The CDR3 coding sequence is TGTGCCAGCAGCCAAGATAGAAAAGCTTTCTTT. Full variable domain (remainder filled in from reference TRBV3-1 and TRBJ1-1): DTAVSQTPKYLVTQMGNDKSIKCEQNLGHDTMYWYKQDSKKFLKIMFSYNNKELIINETVPNRFSPKSPDKAHLNLHINSLELGDSAVYFCASSQDRKAFFGQGTRLTVV.